This passage covers 7 T cell receptor beta chains from one sample sequenced in a study of siplizumab effects on memory and regulatory T cells. The assay was immunoSEQ multiplex PCR, and TCRdb's table has in-frame clones only and misses some. The sample carries some 87,000 clones, over 80% recorded once. Material: CD4+ T cells sorted from blood. The receptors shown here come from a human donor in good health.

CDR3 loop: CASSAPTGGESPLHF. The DNA of the CDR3 is TGTGCCAGCAGTGCCCCGACCGGTGGGGAGTCACCCCTCCACTTT. The chain uses TRBV6-1 and TRBJ1-6; D not certain. The ends were cut back, 4 bases at V and 10 bases at J, with 17 bases in the middle. CDR3 size: 15 residues. Germline V lookup: CDR1 MNHNS, CDR2 SASEGT.

The chain is built from TRBV28 and TRBJ2-6; TRBD2 matches 7 bases. Germline loops: CDR1 MDHEN, CDR2 SYDVKM. J was trimmed by 0 bases and V by 3 bases; bases with no gene match: 20. The CDR3 is made up of 22 amino acids. In DNA form, the CDR3 reads TGTGCCAGCAGTTTTCCACCCTTAACTAGCGAGGTTTGGACCTCTGGGGCCAACGTCCTGACTTTC. It is translated as CASSFPPLTSEVWTSGANVLTF.

CDR3 loop: CAWSRRQGNSPLHF. The CDR3 nucleotides are TGTGCCTGGAGCCGGAGACAGGGTAATTCACCCCTCCACTTT. The V gene is TRBV30, the J gene TRBJ1-6, with 7 bases lining up with TRBD1. Looked up from germline, CDR1 is GTSNPN and CDR2 is SVGIG (reference sequence). The CDR3 sequence is 14 residues long. V trimming: 3 bases; J trimming: 6 bases; junction bases outside the gene matches: 5.

This sequence joins TRBV29-1 and TRBJ2-1, with D perhaps TRBD2 (5 bases). The CDR3 sequence is 12 residues long. The V end lost 6 bases, the J end lost 1 base, and 7 bases lay between the germline ends. Germline V gene sequence: CDR1 SQVTM, CDR2 ANQGSEA. The chain's CDR3 is CSVGRSYNEQFF. The DNA of the CDR3 is TGCAGCGTGGGGAGATCCTACAATGAGCAGTTCTTC.

The chain recombines TRBV5-8 with TRBJ1-5; D gene unclear. V was trimmed by 0 bases and J by 6 bases, leaving 7 bases between them. Looked up from germline, CDR1 is SGHTS and CDR2 is YDEGEE. This CDR3 has 13 residues. Here the CDR3 reads CASSLAPGQPQHF. CDR3 coding DNA: TGTGCCAGCAGCTTGGCCCCCGGTCAGCCCCAGCATTTT.

This sequence joins TRBV5-6 and TRBJ2-5; D is uncertain. The V gene's germline CDR1 is SGHDT and CDR2 YYEEEE. The V gene lost 3 bases and the J gene lost 4 bases, with 13 bases spanning the gap. The CDR3 is 14 amino acids. The CDR3 loop reads CASSSTVLGETQYF. In DNA, the CDR3 is TGTGCCAGCAGCTCCACGGTCCTAGGAGAGACCCAGTACTTC.

The chain joins TRBV7-8 to TRBJ2-7, with D possibly TRBD1 on 5 matching bases. The CDR3 is 13 residues long. V was trimmed by 8 bases and J by 3 bases, leaving 14 bases between them. Germline values: CDR1 SGHVS, CDR2 FQNEAQ. This CDR3 is CASSHRKGYEQYF. The CDR3 coding sequence is TGTGCCAGCTCCCACAGGAAAGGCTACGAGCAGTACTTC.